This TCR beta chain was sequenced during a study of shared clonotypes between healthy human individuals. Produced via immunoSEQ multiplex PCR; TCRdb's table is partial and in-frame only. Of about 490,000 clones in the sample, roughly 85% are singletons; the top ten hold more than 10%. Turning to this clone: The same CDR3 also results from other DNA sequences found in this sample.

Per the germline V gene, CDR1 is GTSNPN and CDR2 is SVGIG (reference sequence). This CDR3 comprises 14 residues. Trimming pared 0 bases from V and 5 bases from J, leaving 11 bases between. The chain couples TRBV30 to TRBJ2-1; unclear D gene. This TCR derives from a woman in her forties in good health. Some clones in this sample may be carry-over from other donors' samples. The specimen sequenced was PBMCs. The CDR3 DNA sequence: TGTGCCTGGAGTGTAGGGCTTGCGAACAATGAGCAGTTCTTC. As protein: CAWSVGLANNEQFF.